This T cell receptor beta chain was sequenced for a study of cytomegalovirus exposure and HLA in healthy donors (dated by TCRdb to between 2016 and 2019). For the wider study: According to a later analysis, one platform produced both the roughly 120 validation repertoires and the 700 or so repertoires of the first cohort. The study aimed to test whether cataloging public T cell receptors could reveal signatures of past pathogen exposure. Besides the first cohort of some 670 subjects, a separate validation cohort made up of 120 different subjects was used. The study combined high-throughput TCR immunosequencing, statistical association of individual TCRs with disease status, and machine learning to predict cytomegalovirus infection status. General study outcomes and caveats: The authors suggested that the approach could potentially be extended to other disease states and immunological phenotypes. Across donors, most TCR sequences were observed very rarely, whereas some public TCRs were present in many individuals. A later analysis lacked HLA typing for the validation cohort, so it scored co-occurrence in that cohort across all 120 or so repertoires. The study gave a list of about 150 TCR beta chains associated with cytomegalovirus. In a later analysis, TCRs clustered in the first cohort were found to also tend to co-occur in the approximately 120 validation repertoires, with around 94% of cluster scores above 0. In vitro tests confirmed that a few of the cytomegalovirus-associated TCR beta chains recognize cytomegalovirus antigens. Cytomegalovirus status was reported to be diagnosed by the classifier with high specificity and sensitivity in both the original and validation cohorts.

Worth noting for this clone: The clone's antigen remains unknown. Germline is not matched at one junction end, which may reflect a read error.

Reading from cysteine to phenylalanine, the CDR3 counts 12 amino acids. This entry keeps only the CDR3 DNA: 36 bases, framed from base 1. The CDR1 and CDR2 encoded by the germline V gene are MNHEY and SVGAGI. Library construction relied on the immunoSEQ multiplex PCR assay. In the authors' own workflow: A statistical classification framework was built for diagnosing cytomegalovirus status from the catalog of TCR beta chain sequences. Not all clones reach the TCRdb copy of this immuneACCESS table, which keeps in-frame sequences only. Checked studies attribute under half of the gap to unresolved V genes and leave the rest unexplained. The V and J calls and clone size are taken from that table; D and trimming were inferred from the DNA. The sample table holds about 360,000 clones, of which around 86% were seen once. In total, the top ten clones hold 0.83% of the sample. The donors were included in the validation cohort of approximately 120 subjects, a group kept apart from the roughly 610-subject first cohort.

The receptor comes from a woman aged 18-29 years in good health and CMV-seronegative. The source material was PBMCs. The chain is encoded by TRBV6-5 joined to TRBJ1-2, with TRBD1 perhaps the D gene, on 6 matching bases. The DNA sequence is TGTGCCAGCAGTTATAGGGGAGGGGGTACGTACTTC. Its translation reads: CASSYRGGGTYF.